The 3 T cell receptor beta chains given below trace back to one sample, sequenced in a study of technical replicates of blood from several donors. Some clones are missing from TCRdb's copy, which holds only in-frame ones; the method was immunoSEQ multiplex PCR. The sample consists of 79,000 or so clones, 80% to 95% of them appearing once. The sequencing input was T cells isolated from PBMCs. These receptors were collected from a human donor in good health.

The chain combines TRBV13 with TRBJ2-5, with D possibly TRBD1 on 6 matching bases. This CDR3 region has 15 residues. Germline CDR1 and CDR2: PRHDT and FYEKMQ (reference sequence). The V and J ends lost 1 base and 5 bases respectively, with 14 bases between them. The CDR3 DNA follows: TGTGCCAGCAGCTTAGAGGGGGAACTGACTGAGACCCAGTACTTC. Translated, it gives CASSLEGELTETQYF.

This clone was observed a single time. J is TRBJ2-5 and V is TRBV2; 7 positions match TRBD1. V lost 4 bases and J lost 5; bases outside the gene matches: 7. The CDR3 runs 14 residues. The germline gives CDR1 SNHLY, CDR2 FYNNEI. The CDR3 spells CASSATGWRETQYF. The DNA of the CDR3 is TGTGCCAGCAGTGCGACAGGGTGGAGGGAGACCCAGTACTTC.

This chain links TRBV18 with TRBJ1-3; 11 bases match TRBD1. The CDR3 contains 16 residues. V was pared by 4 bases and J by 8 bases, with 10 bases of the junction left unmatched. Looked up from germline, CDR1 is KGHSH and CDR2 is LQKENI. For the CDR3, the DNA is TGTGCCAGCTCACTAAACGGACAGGGGGCAATGGACACCATATATTTT. It is translated as CASSLNGQGAMDTIYF. The complete variable domain, with remaining parts taken from reference TRBV18 and TRBJ1-3, reads NAGVMQNPRHLVRRRGQEARLRCSPMKGHSHVYWYRQLPEEGLKFMVYLQKENIIDESGMPKERFSAEFPKEGPSILRIQQVVRGDSAAYFCASSLNGQGAMDTIYFGEGSWLTVV.